This TCR beta chain derives from a study of T cell changes during pregnancy in multiple sclerosis. Germline CDR1 is MGHRA and CDR2 is YSYEKL. Trimming at V came to 0 bases and at J to 2 bases, leaving 4 bases not matched to a gene. The CDR3 spans 15 residues. Assay used: immunoSEQ multiplex PCR; TCRdb lists only in-frame clones, some missing. The sample comprises about 50,000 clones, about 91% of which are singletons, and 10% rests with the top ten. Only a few counts were recorded for this clone. This specimen consisted of CD8+ T cells from peripheral blood mononuclear cells, obtained after pregnancy. The source is a female donor with multiple sclerosis, enrolled in a pregnancy study. The rearrangement joins TRBV4-1 to TRBJ2-7; TRBD2 matches 7 bases. In DNA form, the CDR3 reads TGCGCCAGCAGCCAAGATTTTGGGGGGGCCTACGAGCAGTACTTC. It encodes CASSQDFGGAYEQYF.